This TCR beta chain was sequenced in a study of blood T cell repertoires in COVID-19. The overall study: Collection of acute and convalescent COVID-19 samples took place in the United States, Italy and Spain. Sample material is recorded as cDNA or gDNA derived from T cells, B-cell-depleted T cells, or PBMCs.

Germline CDR1 is SEHNR and CDR2 is FQNEAQ (reference sequence). The CDR3 extends over 15 amino acids. V lost 5 bases to trimming and J lost 3 bases; unmatched junction nucleotides: 10. Original processing notes: Amplification from reference gene primers served as the basis for estimated nucleated cell counts. Here immunoSEQ multiplex PCR was the method, and the copy in TCRdb shows in-frame clones only, minus some. Clone size and the V and J calls come from that table; the DNA yielded D and trimming. The top ten hold 4.3% of the sample, which has approximately 120,000 clones, 85% to 90% seen once. The chain links TRBV7-9 to TRBJ2-7, with TRBD2 matching 7 bases. This TCR derives from a human donor in a cohort sampled during active COVID-19. Sequenced sample: peripheral blood. This chain's CDR3 is CASSPRSGGFYEQYV. Here the CDR3 DNA reads TGTGCCAGCAGCCCCCGATCGGGAGGCTTCTACGAGCAGTACGTC.